Presented here are 18 T cell receptor beta chains from one specimen sequenced in a study of blood T cell repertoires in COVID-19. Assay: immunoSEQ multiplex PCR; the TCRdb copy retains only in-frame clones and omits some. The sample shows 80,000 to 95,000 clones, about 85% of them seen only once. The sample taken for sequencing was peripheral blood. The receptors stem from a human donor in a cohort sampled during active COVID-19.

CDR3 nucleotide sequence: TGTGCCAGCTCACCACGCACAGGAACCTACGAGCAGTACTTC. Its translation is CASSPRTGTYEQYF. V gene TRBV18 combines with J gene TRBJ2-7; a weak D match, TRBD1 (5 bases). This CDR3 is 14 amino acids long. In germline, CDR1 is KGHSH, CDR2 LQKENI. The germline V and J ends were trimmed by 1 base and 2 bases, with 9 bases remaining between them.

The chain employs TRBV28 and TRBJ1-2; 10 bases fit TRBD1. Losses at the gene ends were 1 base for V and 7 bases for J; bases not matched to a gene: 9. Germline V gene sequence: CDR1 MDHEN, CDR2 SYDVKM. This CDR3 spans 16 amino acids. CDR3 region: CASSLFRDRGRSGYTF. The CDR3 bases are TGTGCCAGCAGTTTATTTCGGGACAGGGGTCGGAGTGGCTACACCTTC.

The genes are TRBV19 and TRBJ1-6; tentatively, D is TRBD1 (5 bases). CDR3 size: 16 residues. The germline CDR1 and CDR2 sequences are LNHDA and SQIVND (reference sequence). The germline V and J ends were trimmed by 7 bases and 7 bases, with 20 bases remaining between them. The DNA for the CDR3 is TGTGCCAGTAAGTCGAGCAGGGAGGGTGGAAATTCACCCCTCCACTTT. It translates to CASKSSREGGNSPLHF. The variable domain in full, with the rest retrieved from reference TRBV19 and TRBJ1-6, is DGGITQSPKYLFRKEGQNVTLSCEQNLNHDAMYWYRQDPGQGLRLIYYSQIVNDFQKGDIAEGYSVSREKKESFPLTVTSAQKNPTAFYLCASKSSREGGNSPLHFGNGTRLTVT.

The V call is TRBV3-1 (or the pseudogene TRBV3-2), the J call TRBJ1-1; 7 bases agree with TRBD1. CDR1 is LGHDT, CDR2 YNNKEL, per germline (reference sequence). V lost 5 bases to trimming and J lost 2 bases; unmatched junction nucleotides: 5. The length of the CDR3 is 14 residues. CDR3 in amino acids: CASSTGTDNTEAFF. In nucleotides, the CDR3 is TGTGCCAGCAGCACGGGGACAGATAACACTGAAGCTTTCTTT.

The rearrangement links TRBV5-4 to TRBJ2-7; D is perhaps TRBD2 (5 bases). CDR3 length: 12 residues. Trimming took 2 bases from V and 5 from J, leaving 8 bases between them. CDR1 is SGHNT, CDR2 YYREEE, per germline (reference sequence). Written as DNA, the CDR3 is TGTGCCAGCAGCTTCACGGAGGACGAGCAGTACTTC. Translating it yields CASSFTEDEQYF.

This rearrangement joins TRBV12-3 or TRBV12-4 to TRBJ2-7; D might be TRBD2 (6 bases). The CDR3 length is 12 residues. V was shortened by 10 bases and J by 3 bases, with 13 bases between the two germline ends. Written as DNA, the CDR3 is TGTGCCACTACCTCCGGGGGCTACGAGCAGTACTTC. Protein sequence: CATTSGGYEQYF.

V and J are TRBV7-8 and TRBJ1-1; 7 nucleotides agree with TRBD1. The CDR3 is 14 residues long. The V segment lost 5 bases and the J segment 1 base; nucleotides outside the gene matches: 4. Germline V gives CDR1 SGHVS, CDR2 FQNEAQ. CDR3 sequence reads: CASSHDRENTEAFF. CDR3 in DNA: TGTGCCAGCAGCCATGACAGGGAGAACACTGAAGCTTTCTTT.

This chain connects TRBV11-2 to TRBJ2-2; 8 nucleotides agree with TRBD1. The J segment lost 4 bases and the V segment lost 2 bases, leaving 3 bases of the junction unmatched. CDR3 length: 15 amino acids. Germline CDR1 is SGHAT and CDR2 is FQNNGV. The CDR3 bases are TGTGCCAGCAGCTTATCAGGGGGCGGCACCGGGGAGCTGTTTTTT. This translates into CASSLSGGGTGELFF. Full variable domain (rest looked up from reference TRBV11-2 and TRBJ2-2): EAGVAQSPRYKIIEKRQSVAFWCNPISGHATLYWYQQILGQGPKLLIQFQNNGVVDDSQLPKDRFSAERLKGVDSTLKIQPAKLEDSAVYLCASSLSGGGTGELFFGEGSRLTVL.

This rearrangement joins TRBV19 to TRBJ2-1; D not resolved. CDR3 length equals 13 residues. Germline loops: CDR1 LNHDA, CDR2 SQIVND (reference sequence). Trimming took 3 bases from V and 9 from J, leaving 12 bases between them. This CDR3 reads CASSILMESEQFF. DNA of the CDR3: TGTGCCAGTAGTATCTTAATGGAGAGTGAGCAGTTCTTC.

The rearrangement joins TRBV9 to TRBJ1-2; 10 nucleotides align to TRBD1. The J segment lost 6 bases and the V segment lost 8 bases, leaving 16 bases of the junction unmatched. This CDR3 has 16 amino acids. The germline gives CDR1 SGDLS, CDR2 YYNGEE. CDR3 sequence reads: CASHISGGQGRHGYTF. The CDR3 DNA sequence: TGTGCCAGTCATATTTCCGGGGGACAGGGGCGTCATGGCTACACCTTC.

The chain recombines TRBV25-1 with TRBJ1-3; D possibly corresponds to TRBD1 (6 bases). Germline V CDR1 and CDR2: MGHDK, SYGVNS. Deletions cut 3 bases from V and 1 base from J, with 13 bases between. This CDR3 spans 16 amino acids. The CDR3 DNA is TGTGCCAGCAGTGATGGACACCAGGGGTCTGGAAACACCATATATTTT. Its protein product is CASSDGHQGSGNTIYF.

The chain recombines TRBV6-5 with TRBJ1-2; 8 bases align to TRBD1. The CDR3 length is 14 residues. Losses at the gene ends were 6 bases for V and 6 bases for J; bases not matched to a gene: 9. Germline V lookup: CDR1 MNHEY, CDR2 SVGAGI. The CDR3 DNA reads TGTGCCAGCAGGCCGGGACAGGACATAAATGGCTACACCTTC. This encodes CASRPGQDINGYTF.

This clone has only a few counts. The rearrangement links TRBV4-1 to TRBJ1-5, with D possibly TRBD1 on 5 matching bases. The CDR3 runs 14 residues. Between the trimmed V and J ends, which lost 0 bases and 7 bases, there was a span of 10 bases. Germline lookup yields CDR1 MGHRA and CDR2 YSYEKL. This CDR3 is CASSQEDIGQPQHF. The CDR3 region has the DNA TGCGCCAGCAGCCAAGAGGACATTGGCCAGCCCCAGCATTTT.

The chain joins TRBV7-9 to TRBJ2-5, with D unresolved. Between the trimmed V and J ends, which lost 5 bases and 3 bases, there was a span of 10 bases. The CDR3 is made up of 13 amino acids. Germline V gene lookup returns CDR1 SEHNR and CDR2 FQNEAQ (reference sequence). The DNA of the CDR3 is TGTGCCAGCAGCCAACAGCTCGAAGAGACCCAGTACTTC. Its translation: CASSQQLEETQYF.

The chain uses TRBV4-2 and TRBJ2-7; D possibly corresponds to TRBD1 (7 bases). CDR3 length: 14 amino acids. The ends were cut back, 1 base at V and 6 bases at J, with 13 bases in the middle. Germline lookup yields CDR1 LGHNA and CDR2 YNFKEQ. DNA of the CDR3: TGTGCCAGCAGCCAAGTGACAGGGCGGGGCGAGCAGTACTTC. Its protein is CASSQVTGRGEQYF.

The V gene is TRBV6-1, the J gene TRBJ2-1; 11 bases agree with TRBD2. The V segment lost 0 bases and the J segment 6 bases; nucleotides outside the gene matches: 4. CDR3 length equals 16 residues. The germline CDR1 and CDR2 sequences are MNHNS and SASEGT. The CDR3 nucleotides read TGTGCCAGCAGTGAAGCGAGACTAGCGGGGCGCAATGAGCAGTTCTTC. Its protein is CASSEARLAGRNEQFF.

This rearrangement joins TRBV6-5 to TRBJ2-3; 11 bases align to TRBD2. This CDR3 spans 14 amino acids. V lost 6 bases, J lost 5 bases, and 4 bases stayed unmatched. Germline V lookup: CDR1 MNHEY, CDR2 SVGAGI. The CDR3 is CASRVAGGRDTQYF. As DNA, the CDR3 is TGTGCCAGCAGGGTAGCGGGGGGGCGAGATACGCAGTATTTT.

Here the CDR3 reads CSVASAAGHTDTQYF. In nucleotides, the CDR3 is TGCAGCGTTGCAAGCGCAGCGGGCCACACAGATACGCAGTATTTT. This sequence joins TRBV29-1 and TRBJ2-3; a possible D gene is TRBD2 (6 bases). V lost 4 bases to trimming and J lost 2 bases, with 16 bases between them. Germline CDR1 and CDR2: SQVTM and ANQGSEA. The CDR3 has 15 residues.